This is a list of T cell receptor beta chains from one sample in a study of blood T cells in healthy people across ages. MiXCR was run by TCRdb on the 5' RACE reads, yielding one entry per CDR3 protein. The table lists 850,000 to 1,300,000 distinct CDR3 sequences, 45% of them singletons. Sequenced material: blood. All receptors derive from a woman between 55 and 75 years old in good health. Each CDR3 is given with its conserved first and last residue. The order of the fields is J gene, clone size, D gene, V gene, CDR3 protein, CDR3 DNA. D genes are given only for firm matches. For some rows the clone size is stated as once, few or many, or as a class when expanded; others skip it.

j_call: TRBJ2-7
clone_size: many
d_call: TRBD1
v_call: TRBV20-1
cdr3_aa: CSARDPMTGVHEQYF
cdr3_nt: TGCAGTGCTAGAGACCCCATGACAGGGGTCCACGAGCAGTACTTC

j_call: TRBJ2-1
clone_size: few
d_call: TRBD2
v_call: TRBV20-1
cdr3_aa: CSADTQTAGVGYNEQFF
cdr3_nt: TGCAGTGCCGATACCCAAACAGCGGGAGTAGGCTACAATGAGCAGTTCTTC

j_call: TRBJ2-3
clone_size: NA
d_call: TRBD1
v_call: TRBV6-5
cdr3_aa: CASSSPRQGGTDTQYF
cdr3_nt: TGTGCCAGCAGTTCACCTCGACAGGGGGGCACAGATACGCAGTATTTT

j_call: TRBJ1-2
clone_size: many
d_call: NA
v_call: TRBV14
cdr3_aa: CASSQDGDGYTF
cdr3_nt: TGTGCCAGCAGCCAAGATGGCGATGGCTACACCTTC

j_call: TRBJ2-1
clone_size: NA
d_call: TRBD1
v_call: TRBV12-5
cdr3_aa: CASVAGQGTYNEQFF
cdr3_nt: TGTGCTAGTGTAGCGGGACAGGGGACCTACAATGAGCAGTTCTTC

j_call: TRBJ2-1
clone_size: NA
d_call: NA
v_call: TRBV6-2/TRBV6-3
cdr3_aa: CASSSLDRSYNEQFF
cdr3_nt: TGTGCCAGCAGTTCCTTAGACAGGTCCTACAATGAGCAGTTCTTC

j_call: TRBJ2-7
clone_size: NA
d_call: NA
v_call: TRBV7-2
cdr3_aa: CASSPLRRDEQYF
cdr3_nt: TGTGCCAGCAGCCCCCTAAGGCGAGACGAGCAGTACTTC

j_call: TRBJ1-4
clone_size: NA
d_call: NA
v_call: TRBV9
cdr3_aa: CASSVDGNEKLFF
cdr3_nt: TGTGCCAGCAGCGTAGACGGTAATGAAAAACTGTTTTTT

j_call: TRBJ2-7
clone_size: NA
d_call: NA
v_call: TRBV9
cdr3_aa: CASSVPSSYEQYF
cdr3_nt: TGTGCCAGCAGCGTCCCCTCAAGCTACGAGCAGTACTTC

j_call: TRBJ2-5
clone_size: NA
d_call: TRBD1
v_call: TRBV6-1
cdr3_aa: CASSEDRQYF
cdr3_nt: TGTGCCAGCAGTGAGGACAGGCAGTACTTC

j_call: TRBJ2-7
clone_size: few
d_call: NA
v_call: TRBV12-3/TRBV12-4
cdr3_aa: CASSYRLSGEQYF
cdr3_nt: TGTGCCAGCAGTTACCGGTTGAGTGGCGAGCAGTACTTC

j_call: TRBJ2-5
clone_size: NA
d_call: NA
v_call: TRBV25-1
cdr3_aa: CASTQIGWETQYF
cdr3_nt: TGTGCCAGCACTCAGATAGGGTGGGAGACCCAGTACTTC

j_call: TRBJ2-7
clone_size: NA
d_call: NA
v_call: TRBV12-3/TRBV12-4
cdr3_aa: CASSFAEPSQQYF
cdr3_nt: TGTGCCAGCAGTTTTGCGGAACCCAGCCAGCAGTACTTC

j_call: TRBJ2-7
clone_size: NA
d_call: NA
v_call: TRBV6-2/TRBV6-3
cdr3_aa: CASSLSKAALRYSYEQYF
cdr3_nt: TGTGCCAGCAGTCTCTCTAAGGCGGCGCTCAGATACTCCTACGAGCAGTACTTC

j_call: TRBJ1-1
clone_size: NA
d_call: TRBD1
v_call: TRBV12-3/TRBV12-4
cdr3_aa: CASSYTGADTEAFF
cdr3_nt: TGTGCCAGCAGTTATACAGGGGCCGACACTGAAGCTTTCTTT

j_call: TRBJ2-1
clone_size: few
d_call: NA
v_call: TRBV12-3/TRBV12-4
cdr3_aa: CASSSRSSYNEQFF
cdr3_nt: TGTGCCAGCAGTTCCCGGAGCTCCTACAATGAGCAGTTCTTC

j_call: TRBJ2-7
clone_size: many
d_call: NA
v_call: TRBV20-1
cdr3_aa: CSARDSGPGTYEQYF
cdr3_nt: TGCAGTGCTAGAGATTCAGGGCCCGGGACGTACGAGCAGTACTTC

j_call: TRBJ2-7
clone_size: once
d_call: NA
v_call: TRBV11-3
cdr3_aa: CASSLSDSAEQYF
cdr3_nt: TGTGCCAGCAGCTTATCTGACTCGGCCGAGCAGTACTTC

j_call: TRBJ2-1
clone_size: many
d_call: NA
v_call: TRBV4-2
cdr3_aa: CASSQDTAGEQFF
cdr3_nt: TGTGCCAGCAGCCAAGATACGGCTGGGGAGCAGTTCTTC

j_call: TRBJ2-1
clone_size: NA
d_call: TRBD2
v_call: TRBV29-1
cdr3_aa: CSVEGLGLAGGRGEQFF
cdr3_nt: TGCAGCGTTGAGGGGTTGGGACTAGCGGGAGGCCGGGGTGAGCAGTTCTTC

j_call: TRBJ2-7
clone_size: few
d_call: TRBD1
v_call: TRBV5-1
cdr3_aa: CASPFRTGGVSNEQYF
cdr3_nt: TGCGCCAGCCCGTTCCGGACAGGGGGAGTCTCTAACGAGCAGTACTTC

j_call: TRBJ2-7
clone_size: NA
d_call: NA
v_call: TRBV5-1
cdr3_aa: CASSSSFRIGGSEQYF
cdr3_nt: TGCGCCAGCAGCAGTAGCTTCAGGATAGGGGGTTCCGAGCAGTACTTC

j_call: TRBJ2-7
clone_size: few
d_call: NA
v_call: TRBV6-2/TRBV6-3
cdr3_aa: CASSAAGRNSYEQYF
cdr3_nt: TGTGCCAGCAGTGCCGCCGGGCGTAACTCCTACGAGCAGTACTTC

j_call: TRBJ1-4
clone_size: NA
d_call: NA
v_call: TRBV20-1
cdr3_aa: CSARDFIGEANEKLFF
cdr3_nt: TGCAGTGCTAGAGATTTCATTGGAGAGGCTAATGAAAAACTGTTTTTT

j_call: TRBJ2-7
clone_size: NA
d_call: NA
v_call: TRBV12-3/TRBV12-4
cdr3_aa: CASSFSLGSPYEQYF
cdr3_nt: TGTGCCAGCAGTTTCAGTTTGGGGAGTCCCTACGAGCAGTACTTC

j_call: TRBJ1-2
clone_size: NA
d_call: TRBD1
v_call: TRBV11-2
cdr3_aa: CASSPGQLSNYGYTF
cdr3_nt: TGTGCCAGCAGCCCGGGACAGCTCTCTAACTATGGCTACACCTTC

j_call: TRBJ2-2
clone_size: NA
d_call: NA
v_call: TRBV9
cdr3_aa: CASSGHLTGFGAGELFF
cdr3_nt: TGTGCCAGCAGCGGCCACCTCACGGGATTTGGAGCCGGGGAGCTGTTTTTT

j_call: TRBJ2-5
clone_size: NA
d_call: TRBD1
v_call: TRBV28
cdr3_aa: CASSHWDRGRGETQYF
cdr3_nt: TGTGCCAGCAGTCACTGGGACAGGGGGCGCGGAGAGACCCAGTACTTC

j_call: TRBJ2-5
clone_size: NA
d_call: NA
v_call: TRBV16
cdr3_aa: CASSWQYETQYF
cdr3_nt: TGTGCCAGCAGCTGGCAGTACGAGACCCAGTACTTC

j_call: TRBJ1-1
clone_size: NA
d_call: NA
v_call: TRBV4-2
cdr3_aa: CASSLRPSGKAEAFF
cdr3_nt: TGTGCCAGCAGCCTACGGCCGTCGGGCAAAGCTGAAGCTTTCTTT

j_call: TRBJ2-7
clone_size: NA
d_call: TRBD2
v_call: TRBV7-9
cdr3_aa: CASSLYAAGEEQYF
cdr3_nt: TGTGCCAGCAGCTTATACGCCGCGGGAGAGGAGCAGTACTTC

j_call: TRBJ2-1
clone_size: few
d_call: NA
v_call: TRBV21-1
cdr3_aa: CASSSWTGLTEQFF
cdr3_nt: TGTGCCAGCAGCAGCTGGACAGGGTTGACTGAGCAGTTCTTC

j_call: TRBJ2-3
clone_size: NA
d_call: TRBD2
v_call: TRBV5-4
cdr3_aa: CASSQIAGVGMDTQYF
cdr3_nt: TGTGCCAGCAGTCAGATAGCGGGAGTGGGTATGGATACGCAGTATTTT

j_call: TRBJ1-2
clone_size: few
d_call: NA
v_call: TRBV27
cdr3_aa: CASSLSRRDGYTF
cdr3_nt: TGTGCCAGCAGTTTATCGAGAAGGGATGGCTACACCTTC

j_call: TRBJ2-4
clone_size: NA
d_call: TRBD1
v_call: TRBV29-1
cdr3_aa: CSVTTGGGKNIQYF
cdr3_nt: TGCAGCGTTACCACAGGGGGCGGCAAAAACATTCAGTACTTC

j_call: TRBJ1-6
clone_size: once
d_call: NA
v_call: TRBV10-3
cdr3_aa: CAISDFGNSPLHF
cdr3_nt: TGTGCCATCAGTGATTTCGGTAATTCACCCCTCCACTTT

j_call: TRBJ1-6
clone_size: NA
d_call: NA
v_call: TRBV20-1
cdr3_aa: CSSRPTTAGSPLHF
cdr3_nt: TGCAGTTCCCGACCGACTACCGCGGGGTCACCCCTCCACTTT

j_call: TRBJ2-7
clone_size: NA
d_call: NA
v_call: TRBV27
cdr3_aa: CASSPRGAHSYEQYF
cdr3_nt: TGTGCCAGCAGCCCCAGGGGCGCTCACTCCTACGAGCAGTACTTC

j_call: TRBJ2-5
clone_size: NA
d_call: TRBD1
v_call: TRBV7-2
cdr3_aa: CASSLSRTGRIETQYF
cdr3_nt: TGTGCCAGCAGCTTATCCCGGACAGGCCGTATAGAGACCCAGTACTTC

j_call: TRBJ2-1
clone_size: few
d_call: TRBD2
v_call: TRBV2
cdr3_aa: CASSEESTSGRPPNNDEQFF
cdr3_nt: TGTGCCAGCAGTGAGGAAAGTACTAGCGGGAGGCCCCCTAACAACGATGAGCAGTTCTTC

j_call: TRBJ2-7
clone_size: NA
d_call: NA
v_call: TRBV5-1
cdr3_aa: CASSNPEQSYEQYF
cdr3_nt: TGCGCCAGCAGCAATCCGGAACAGAGCTACGAGCAGTACTTC